The T cell receptor (beta chain) described here comes from a study of cytomegalovirus exposure and HLA in healthy donors. Study in general: The 120 validation repertoires and the approximately 670 first-cohort repertoires shared a platform, a later analysis reported.

Germline CDR1 reads SGHRS; CDR2 reads YFSETQ. The V and J ends lost 4 bases and 0 bases respectively, with 13 bases between them. The CDR3 is 15 residues long. Notes on the study in general: Cytomegalovirus association was assigned to 170 or so TCR beta chains. It was reported that the classifier diagnosed cytomegalovirus status with high specificity and sensitivity in both the original and validation cohorts. CMV antigen specificity was confirmed in vitro for three CMV-associated chains.

As to this clone: What it binds is not known.

Repertoires were generated with immunoSEQ multiplex PCR, while TCRdb's copy carries only in-frame clones and drops some. Altogether approximately 98,000 clones are present, almost 96% being singletons, with the ten largest covering about 0.7%. V and J are TRBV5-1 and TRBJ1-1; D call uncertain. The source material was PBMCs. The TCR originated in a woman between 18 and 30 years old in good health and CMV-seronegative. The CDR3 DNA reads TGCGCCAGCAGCGAGATCCGAGGGATGAACACTGAAGCTTTCTTT. Its protein product is CASSEIRGMNTEAFF.